This T cell receptor beta chain is drawn from a study of kidney transplant recipient with SARS-CoV-2 infection. This clonotype has only a few counts. Germline V gene data show CDR1 as SGHRS and CDR2 as YFSETQ. The V end was cut by 2 bases, the J end by 4 bases, with 15 bases between. The CDR3 consists of 15 residues. TCRdb re-called the reads through MiXCR, storing one row per CDR3 protein. The sample contains approximately 250,000 distinct CDR3 sequences, around 28% of which appear only once. Sequenced here: a blood sample, sampled at baseline and on day 111 from a kidney transplant recipient. The chain couples TRBV5-1 to TRBJ1-2; the D gene is possibly TRBD1 (5 bases). The receptor was derived from a male patient in his thirties who had COVID-19 and was a kidney transplant recipient. Some T cells may trace back to the graft donor. The CDR3 DNA sequence: TGCGCCAGCAGCTTCGGTGGGGGTATCCCCTATGGCTACACCTTC. Protein: CASSFGGGIPYGYTF.